Listed below are T cell receptor beta chains from one sample, sequenced in a study of shared clonotypes between healthy human individuals. Some clones are missing from TCRdb's copy, which holds only in-frame ones; the method was immunoSEQ multiplex PCR. The table records some 500,000 clones, about 96% of them present only once. Material for sequencing was naive CD4+ T cells sorted from blood. These receptors originate from a woman in her 30s in good health. Each CDR3 is given without its conserved first and last residue. Size is omitted from some rows. Given values are once, few, many or a class for expanded clones.

CDR3 | size | J | V
ASSQDRDSQPQH | . | TRBJ1-5 | TRBV7-9
ASSRGNYNEQF | . | TRBJ2-1 | TRBV19
ASSVTTSGSPDTQY | . | TRBJ2-3 | TRBV9
ASRSGQGAYGYT | . | TRBJ1-2 | TRBV4-1
AWGTTYEQY | . | TRBJ2-7 | TRBV30
AWSQGQAAPGH | . | TRBJ1-5 | TRBV30
ASSLPRDNTGNTIY | . | TRBJ1-3 | TRBV5-1
ASNPGQAGNTIY | . | TRBJ1-3 | TRBV28
ASSFGGYGYT | . | TRBJ1-2 | TRBV28
ASREMGQEETQY | . | TRBJ2-5 | TRBV28
STTVVLPGTQY | . | TRBJ2-5 | TRBV28
ASRKTGNSNQPQH | . | TRBJ1-5 | TRBV27
ASSLGLVYNEQF | . | TRBJ2-1 | TRBV5-1
ASSGGGTGNTGELF | . | TRBJ2-2 | TRBV7-9
AITGQNTGELF | . | TRBJ2-2 | TRBV10-3
ASSLFAGVDRNEQF | . | TRBJ2-1 | TRBV5-1
AGVQKNSPLH | . | TRBJ1-6 | TRBV2
ASSLKVVTGELF | . | TRBJ2-2 | TRBV5-1
ASSFREGGLDIPYEQY | . | TRBJ2-7 | TRBV7-9
ASSEYLLNAF | . | TRBJ1-1 | TRBV6-1
ASRDRGWYGYT | . | TRBJ1-2 | TRBV19
ASRAGTGDQPQH | . | TRBJ1-5 | TRBV2
SVERYAGTSGSNEQF | . | TRBJ2-1 | TRBV29-1
ACNTLGDKSYT | . | TRBJ1-2 | TRBV30
ASSTGLAGLSYEQY | . | TRBJ2-7 | TRBV28
ASSRTGGYQPQH | . | TRBJ1-5 | TRBV6-5
ATSRDSGTNEQF | . | TRBJ2-1 | TRBV15
AWRGGNYGYT | once | TRBJ1-2 | TRBV30
ASSFTGQGGTDTQY | . | TRBJ2-3 | TRBV6-6
ASSLVQGYEQF | once | TRBJ2-1 | TRBV5-4
ASSAQNSYEQY | . | TRBJ2-7 | TRBV6-1
ASSTILQRGRRNTEAF | once | TRBJ1-1 | TRBV7-9
ASSLGPGRTSGNTIY | . | TRBJ1-3 | TRBV5-1
ASSFSGSPDTQY | . | TRBJ2-3 | TRBV28
ARNPIQGTGHGYT | . | TRBJ1-2 | TRBV2
ASNLQGAETEAF | . | TRBJ1-1 | TRBV2
ASSGGQSFMNTEAF | . | TRBJ1-1 | TRBV6-4
ASRTTRNTEAF | once | TRBJ1-1 | TRBV6-1
ATRYLSNEQF | . | TRBJ2-1 | TRBV15
ASSSHLIGNTIY | . | TRBJ1-3 | TRBV5-5
AIFRYNEQF | . | TRBJ2-1 | TRBV10-3
ASRDVNWGQGYGYT | . | TRBJ1-2 | TRBV7-9
ASSVHRGLSGNTIY | . | TRBJ1-3 | TRBV28
SVAGRGKETQY | . | TRBJ2-5 | TRBV29-1
ASSFGASDTQY | . | TRBJ2-3 | TRBV28
ASSQLWEAGDGYT | . | TRBJ1-2 | TRBV4-1
ASRTRGGVIYGYT | . | TRBJ1-2 | TRBV28
ASSLHLGGSNQPQH | few | TRBJ1-5 | TRBV7-9
ASSVVGTRTTWETQY | . | TRBJ2-5 | TRBV9
ASSPRYTGETQY | . | TRBJ2-5 | TRBV18